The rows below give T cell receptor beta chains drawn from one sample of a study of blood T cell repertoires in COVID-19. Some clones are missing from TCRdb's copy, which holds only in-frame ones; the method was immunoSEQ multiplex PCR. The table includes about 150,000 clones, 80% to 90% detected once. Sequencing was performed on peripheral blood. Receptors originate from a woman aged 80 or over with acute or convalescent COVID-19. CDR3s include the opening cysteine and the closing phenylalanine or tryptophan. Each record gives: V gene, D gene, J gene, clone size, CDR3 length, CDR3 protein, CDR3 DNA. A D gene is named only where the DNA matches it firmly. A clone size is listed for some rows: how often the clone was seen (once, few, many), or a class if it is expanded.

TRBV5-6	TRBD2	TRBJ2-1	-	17	CASSFRSGASSYNEQFF	TGTGCCAGCAGCTTCCGTAGCGGGGCTAGCTCCTACAATGAGCAGTTCTTC
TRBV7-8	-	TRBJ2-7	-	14	CASSLARAAYEQYF	TGTGCCAGCAGCTTAGCGAGGGCAGCCTACGAGCAGTACTTC
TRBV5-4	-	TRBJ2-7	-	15	CASSPNRGLTYEQYF	TGTGCCAGCAGCCCCAACAGGGGACTTACCTACGAGCAGTACTTC
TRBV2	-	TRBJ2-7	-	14	CASNLGNGRGEQYF	TGTGCCAGCAACCTCGGGAACGGGCGAGGCGAGCAGTACTTC
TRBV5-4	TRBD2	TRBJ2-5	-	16	CASSPGLAGNQETQYF	TGTGCCAGCAGCCCAGGACTAGCGGGGAACCAAGAGACCCAGTACTTC
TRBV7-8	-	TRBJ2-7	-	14	CASSLVEEAYEQYF	TGTGCCAGCAGCTTAGTAGAGGAGGCCTACGAGCAGTACTTC
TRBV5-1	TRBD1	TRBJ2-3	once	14	CASTLAGGQDTQYF	TGCGCCAGCACCTTGGCAGGGGGCCAGGATACGCAGTATTTT
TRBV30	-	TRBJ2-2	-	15	CAWSMWQGGTGELFF	TGTGCCTGGAGTATGTGGCAGGGAGGCACCGGGGAGCTGTTTTTT
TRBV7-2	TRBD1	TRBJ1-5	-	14	CASSPGTATQPQHF	TGTGCCAGCAGCCCTGGGACAGCCACTCAGCCCCAGCATTTT
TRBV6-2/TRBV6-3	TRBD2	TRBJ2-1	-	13	CASSQGTSNEQFF	TGTGCCAGCAGTCAGGGGACTAGCAATGAGCAGTTCTTC
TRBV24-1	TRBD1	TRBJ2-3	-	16	CATSDAGGSSTDTQYF	TGTGCCACCAGTGACGCAGGGGGCTCTAGCACAGATACGCAGTATTTT
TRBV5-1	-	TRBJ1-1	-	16	CASSPGDRNTNTEAFF	TGCGCCAGCAGCCCGGGGGACCGCAACACGAACACTGAAGCTTTCTTT
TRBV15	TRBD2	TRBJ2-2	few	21	CATSRDGRTSGGASYTGELFF	TGTGCCACCAGCAGAGATGGACGAACTAGCGGGGGGGCCTCGTACACCGGGGAGCTGTTTTTT
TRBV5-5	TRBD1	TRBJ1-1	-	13	CASSGDSLTEAFF	TGTGCCAGCAGCGGGGACAGCCTTACTGAAGCTTTCTTT
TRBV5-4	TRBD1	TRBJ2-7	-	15	CASSFPQGAPNEQYF	TGTGCCAGCAGCTTCCCACAGGGGGCGCCGAACGAGCAGTACTTC
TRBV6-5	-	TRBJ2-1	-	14	CASSFHAGYNEQFF	TGTGCCAGCAGTTTCCACGCGGGATACAATGAGCAGTTCTTC
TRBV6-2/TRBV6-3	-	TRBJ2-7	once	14	CASSYPSGDREQYF	TGTGCCAGCAGTTACCCCAGCGGCGATAGGGAGCAGTACTTC
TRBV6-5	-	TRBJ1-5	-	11	CATGYNQPQHF	TGTGCCACGGGGTACAATCAGCCCCAGCATTTT
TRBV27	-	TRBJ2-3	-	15	CASSYNRVPSDTQYF	TGTGCCAGCAGCTATAATCGGGTTCCCTCAGATACGCAGTATTTT
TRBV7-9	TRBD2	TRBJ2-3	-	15	CASSLSGGAIDTQYF	TGTGCCAGCAGCCTTAGCGGGGGGGCAATAGATACGCAGTATTTT
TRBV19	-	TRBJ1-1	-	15	CASSIGGTRRVEAFF	TGTGCCAGTAGTATCGGCGGGACCCGGCGGGTGGAAGCTTTCTTT
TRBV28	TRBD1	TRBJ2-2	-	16	CASSSTGGSNTGELFF	TGTGCCAGCAGTTCCACAGGGGGATCGAACACCGGGGAGCTGTTTTTT
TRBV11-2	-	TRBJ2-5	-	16	CASSFRPVGSFETQYF	TGTGCCAGCAGCTTTAGACCAGTGGGGAGTTTCGAGACCCAGTACTTC